The subject of this entry is one TCR beta chain. This clone was seen more than once but under ten times. Its antigen remains unidentified. The input lacks base qualities; no much larger clone sits a single base away. Clipping removes 0 bases from V and 5 bases from J, with 2 as the unmatched junction base count. In the germline V gene, CDR1 corresponds to SGHRS and CDR2 to YFSETQ. The CDR3, from cysteine to phenylalanine, totals 15 residues. The read is trimmed to its CDR3 DNA, 45 bases read in frame from base 1. The data were taken from a study of beta chain features in type 1 diabetes (dated by TCRdb to about 2018). With respect to the entire study: Patients and healthy donors did not differ in mean age, gender distribution, total cell number or subset yield. Naive and central memory subsets were obtained from all 30 or so donors, but regulatory and stem cell-like memory subsets were isolated from only 8 patients and about eight healthy donors. The study compared the TCRB repertoires of sorted circulating CD4+ T cell subsets in recently diagnosed type 1 diabetes patients with those in matched healthy donors. A total of 85 million to 110 million sorted cells were examined across all samples, and RNA yield correlated strongly with the number of cells per subset. Broad study findings and their caveats: Only small numbers of individuals were included in the HLA sub-analyses, which left unresolved whether HLA type had any influence on TCRB rearrangement. Sequencing cDNA rather than genomic DNA could over-represent highly expressing activated cells, although activation and CD3 levels did not differ between groups. Naive, central memory and regulatory TCRB repertoires appeared to be more similar among patients than among healthy donors. At VDJ recombination sites, patients with type 1 diabetes made fewer insertions and deleted more nucleotides, a pattern implying thymic rearrangement abnormalities. Shorter templates might have been favored by PCR, but patient and control samples were amplified and corrected together, so both groups would have been affected equally by any skew. In all four CD4+ subsets, TCRB CDR3 length was moderately but significantly shorter in type 1 diabetes patients.

From each donor, a single peripheral blood sample of roughly 0.11 L on average was drawn into heparinised tubes. Naive, central memory, regulatory and stem cell-like memory CD4+ T cells were sorted on a BD FACSAria II using a panel including CD45RO, CCR7, CD25, CD127, CD95 and CD27. All sorted populations exceeded 95% purity. PBMCs were separated immediately by Lymphoprep density gradient centrifugation and were stained directly, without being cultured. Samples were stained and sorted in pairs, with one healthy donor and one patient per experiment, so that batch effects were minimized. The High Capacity cDNA Reverse Transcription Kit was used to reverse transcribe all of the isolated RNA, meaning that expressed TCRB transcripts were what got sequenced. Deep immunoSEQ sequencing was performed on naive, central memory and regulatory T cell samples, with an average of roughly 3.3 million total reads per sample. After sorted cells were lysed in RLT buffer, RNA was extracted with DNase-treated RNeasy Micro or Mini kits, with the choice depending on cell number. To prevent cross-contamination, each cell subset was processed individually, whereas patient and healthy donor samples were processed jointly. The immunoSEQ multiplex PCR was used to amplify TCRB sequences from cDNA, generating 87-bp fragments that spanned the CDR3 region. Sequencing of the amplicons was performed on the Illumina HiSeq platform. On the study's bioinformatics: Synthetic template baselines were used to correct PCR bias computationally, reads within Hamming distance 2 were collapsed together, and singletons that could not be merged were discarded. Reads were aligned against IMGT so that V, D and J genes, CDR3 length and insertions or deletions at six rearrangement sites could be assigned. Within each subset, clonotype counts were normalized to sorted cell number, and only after that were true diversity and Gini coefficients computed with the tcR R package. The overlap coefficient, calculated on TCRB nucleotide sequences, was used to quantify repertoire sharing. What TCRdb holds here is the immuneACCESS table cut down to in-frame rearrangements. Part of the clones is not present; checked against another copy, under half of the missing clones reflect an unresolved V gene, and the others are unexplained. Clonal size and the V and J genes are those of that table, whereas D and trimming came from the DNA. Here the sample has around 180,000 clones; 6.5% to 8.5% occur a single time. Approximately 0.54% of the sample rests with the top ten.

The receptor was isolated from a young man with type 1 diabetes. The source material was central memory CD4+ T cells from blood. This sequence uses TRBV5-1 and TRBJ1-6; 7 central bases correspond to TRBD1. The CDR3 protein: CASSLAGGDNSPLHF. The DNA is TGCGCCAGCAGCTTGGCAGGGGGAGATAATTCACCCCTCCACTTT.